The 7 T cell receptor beta chains reported below all come from one sample, sequenced in a study of cytomegalovirus exposure and HLA in healthy donors. The PCR made use of 60 Vbeta and 13 Jbeta primers. The assay was immunoSEQ multiplex PCR, and TCRdb's table has in-frame clones only and misses some. The sample lists approximately 140,000 clones; 80% to 90% were seen once. Material: PBMCs. These receptors all stem from a man over 45 in good health and CMV-seronegative.

The rearrangement links TRBV19 to TRBJ1-5; no clear D gene. CDR3 length: 16 residues. The germline V gene has CDR1 LNHDA and CDR2 SQIVND (reference sequence). V was cut by 0 bases and J by 7 bases, with 16 bases left in between. CDR3 residues: CASSIEFGVRVQPQHF. CDR3 coding DNA: TGTGCCAGTAGTATAGAATTCGGGGTCCGTGTACAGCCCCAGCATTTT.

A few counts support this clone. The rearrangement joins TRBV5-1 to TRBJ1-6; TRBD1 matches 8 bases. The length of the CDR3 is 15 residues. Trimming removed 5 bases from V and 11 bases from J; junction bases left unmatched: 12. Germline-derived CDR1 and CDR2 are SGHRS and YFSETQ. The CDR3 protein is CASSYDRGPGTPLHF. CDR3 sequence (DNA): TGCGCCAGCAGTTATGACAGGGGCCCGGGGACACCCCTCCACTTT.

A few counts support this clone. In nucleotides, the CDR3 is TGTGCCACCCGACACCGAAAGCCCCTTAACTATGGCTACACCTTC. Translating it yields CATRHRKPLNYGYTF. The rearrangement links TRBV15 to TRBJ1-2, with D unclear. CDR1 is LNHNV, CDR2 YYDKDF, per germline (reference sequence). The CDR3 has 15 amino acids. V was pared by 8 bases and J by 1 base, with 17 bases between.

The CDR3 DNA follows: TGCGCCAGCAGCCCTAGCGGGGGGGCTTATGAGCAGTTCTTC. It translates to CASSPSGGAYEQFF. The chain combines TRBV5-1 with TRBJ2-1; TRBD2 agrees at 12 bases. Germline loops: CDR1 SGHRS, CDR2 YFSETQ. V was clipped by 4 bases and J by 8 bases; unmatched bases: 4. This CDR3 has 14 amino acids.

This clone was picked up a small number of times. The CDR3 here is CASSQNRDFEQYF. CDR3 nucleotide sequence: TGCGCCAGCAGCCAAAACAGGGATTTCGAGCAGTACTTC. The chain employs TRBV4-1 and TRBJ2-7; a weak D match, TRBD1 (6 bases). Between the trimmed V and J ends, which lost 2 bases and 6 bases, there was a span of 11 bases. The CDR3 contains 13 residues. CDR1 is MGHRA, CDR2 YSYEKL, per germline.

The table lists this clone with a few counts. The V and J genes are TRBV27 and TRBJ2-5; D perhaps matches TRBD2 (5 bases). Trimming took off 5 bases at V and 5 bases at J, with 15 bases between the two ends. The CDR3 totals 14 residues. Germline lookup yields CDR1 MNHEY and CDR2 SMNVEV (reference sequence). CDR3 sequence reads: CASSPLTMRETQYF. In nucleotides, the CDR3 is TGTGCCAGCAGTCCACTGACTATGCGGGAGACCCAGTACTTC.

Only a few counts were recorded for this clone. The chain joins TRBV4-2 to TRBJ1-1, with TRBD1 identical over 7 bases. The trim removed 5 bases at V and 0 bases at J, leaving 6 bases unmatched. The germline V gene encodes CDR1 LGHNA and CDR2 YNFKEQ. This CDR3 is 15 amino acids long. CDR3 sequence reads: CASSDRTGMNTEAFF. The CDR3 coding sequence is TGTGCCAGCAGCGACCGGACAGGAATGAACACTGAAGCTTTCTTT.